The 25 T cell receptor beta chains listed next were all sequenced from one sample in a study of identical twins. A single record per CDR3 protein comes from TCRdb applying MiXCR to the 5' RACE reads. This table holds 410,000 or so distinct CDR3 sequences, about 18% found once. Sequenced input: naive T cells sorted from blood. The receptors were sampled from a man aged 45-60 years in good health.

This clonotype was found a few times. This chain connects TRBV28 to TRBJ2-3, with TRBD2 identical over 7 bases. CDR3 size: 15 residues. V gave up 3 bases and J gave up 2 bases; unmatched junction bases: 5. Germline V gene data show CDR1 as MDHEN and CDR2 as SYDVKM. The CDR3 region has the DNA TGTGCCAGCAGTTTCGGGGGAGGGGACACAGATACGCAGTATTTT. Its protein product is CASSFGGGDTDTQYF.

This clonotype has ten or more counts. This rearrangement joins TRBV7-3 to TRBJ2-2; 8 bases are shared with TRBD1. The CDR3 consists of 14 residues. Germline V gene lookup returns CDR1 SGHTA and CDR2 FQGTGA. Germline trimming cut 4 bases from V and 4 bases from J; bases unmatched to any gene: 2. This chain's CDR3 is CASSSGTGTGELFF. CDR3 in DNA: TGTGCCAGCAGCTCCGGGACAGGCACCGGGGAGCTGTTTTTT.

V is TRBV6-2 or TRBV6-3 and J is TRBJ2-7; D call uncertain. CDR1 MNHEY and CDR2 SVGEGT come from the germline V gene. CDR3 size: 13 residues. Between the trimmed V and J ends, which lost 4 bases and 0 bases, there was a span of 7 bases. The CDR3 coding sequence is TGTGCCAGCAGTTGGAGAGACTCCTACGAGCAGTACTTC. It yields the protein CASSWRDSYEQYF.

CDR3 residues: CSACGTGYSNQPQHF. CDR3 in DNA: TGCAGTGCTTGCGGGACAGGCTATAGCAATCAGCCCCAGCATTTT. The chain is built from TRBV20-1 and TRBJ1-5, with 8 nucleotides matching TRBD1. The CDR3 consists of 15 residues. Per the germline V gene, CDR1 is DFQATT and CDR2 is SNEGSKA (reference sequence). After removal of 5 bases from V and 0 bases from J, the junction contained 6 bases not matched to a gene.

This chain links TRBV7-8 with TRBJ2-7; D is unclear. The CDR3 has 15 residues. V dropped 1 base and J dropped 0 bases, with 10 bases sitting between them. Germline CDR1 SGHVS, CDR2 FQNEAQ. CDR3 protein: CASSLDRESSYEQYF. Written as DNA, the CDR3 is TGTGCCAGCAGCTTAGATAGGGAAAGCTCCTACGAGCAGTACTTC.

This sequence joins TRBV6-1 and TRBJ2-3; 10 bases map to TRBD1. V gave up 6 bases and J gave up 4 bases; unmatched junction bases: 13. The CDR3 sequence is 17 residues long. Germline values: CDR1 MNHNS, CDR2 SASEGT. Here the CDR3 reads CASSRSSGTGAADTQYF. DNA of the CDR3: TGTGCCAGCAGCCGATCATCGGGGACAGGGGCTGCAGATACGCAGTATTTT.

This sequence joins TRBV5-1 and TRBJ1-1, with no clear D. The V gene lost 4 bases and the J gene lost 0 bases, with 7 bases spanning the gap. Germline V lookup: CDR1 SGHRS, CDR2 YFSETQ. The CDR3 is 13 residues long. The CDR3 is CASSNNMNTEAFF. The CDR3 region has the DNA TGCGCCAGCAGCAACAACATGAACACTGAAGCTTTCTTT.

Ten or more counts support this clonotype. The chain couples TRBV5-6 to TRBJ2-1; D is unclear. Germline loops: CDR1 SGHDT, CDR2 YYEEEE. There are 14 residues in the CDR3. The ends were cut back, 0 bases at V and 6 bases at J, with 10 bases in the middle. CDR3 amino acids: CASSLDLAPNEQFF. Written as DNA, the CDR3 is TGTGCCAGCAGCTTGGACTTAGCCCCCAATGAGCAGTTCTTC.

This chain uses TRBV20-1 with TRBJ2-3, with 8 bases fitting TRBD2. The trim removed 2 bases at V and 0 bases at J, leaving 4 bases unmatched. Germline V gene data show CDR1 as DFQATT and CDR2 as SNEGSKA (reference sequence). The length of the CDR3 is 15 residues. The CDR3 loop reads CSARSQRGSTDTQYF. CDR3 bases: TGCAGTGCTAGAAGCCAGCGGGGGAGCACAGATACGCAGTATTTT.

V usage is TRBV28 and J usage is TRBJ2-5; possible D gene TRBD2, 6 bases. Trimming removed 7 bases from V and 7 bases from J, with 25 bases in between. The CDR3 consists of 16 residues. CDR1 is MDHEN and CDR2 is SYDVKM in the germline V gene. The chain's CDR3 is CASIPFRRAAVGTQYF. The CDR3 bases are TGTGCCAGCATCCCCTTTAGGAGGGCGGCCGTGGGGACCCAGTACTTC.

This clonotype occurred many times. The chain joins TRBV12-3 or TRBV12-4 to TRBJ1-2, with 7 bases lining up with TRBD1. This CDR3 is built from 13 residues. J was trimmed by 3 bases and V by 6 bases; bases with no gene match: 4. CDR3 coding DNA: TGTGCCAGCAGCCCGACAGGGTACTATGGCTACACCTTC. It translates to CASSPTGYYGYTF.

This clonotype was counted only a few times. This chain connects TRBV4-2 to TRBJ2-2; 7 bases align to TRBD1. The junction had 13 bases not matched to a gene; V was cut back by 2 bases and J by 4 bases. The CDR3 extends over 18 amino acids. Per germline, CDR1 LGHNA and CDR2 YNFKEQ. The CDR3 bases are TGTGCCAGCAGCCAACCTTCAGACAGGACAGGACTCACCGGGGAGCTGTTTTTT. Encoded protein: CASSQPSDRTGLTGELFF.

This clonotype was seen at least ten times. This chain links TRBV20-1 with TRBJ2-7; 8 positions match TRBD1. J was trimmed by 3 bases and V by 4 bases; bases with no gene match: 2. Germline assignment: CDR1 DFQATT and CDR2 SNEGSKA (reference sequence). The CDR3 runs 12 residues. The CDR3 sequence: CSATGGRYEQYF. The CDR3 DNA reads as TGCAGTGCTACAGGGGGCCGCTACGAGCAGTACTTC.

This clonotype was seen only a few times. This chain joins TRBV15 and TRBJ2-1; no reliable D call. V dropped 0 bases and J dropped 5 bases, with 14 bases sitting between them. Germline values: CDR1 LNHNV, CDR2 YYDKDF (reference sequence). This CDR3 region has 16 residues. This CDR3 reads CATSRDLGVGDNEQFF. In nucleotides, the CDR3 is TGTGCCACCAGCAGAGATCTTGGGGTAGGTGACAATGAGCAGTTCTTC.

In its sample, this clonotype was seen many times. This chain uses TRBV20-1 with TRBJ2-5; the D is unclear. Per germline, CDR1 DFQATT and CDR2 SNEGSKA (reference sequence). Trimming stripped 2 bases from V and 4 bases from J, with 5 bases between. The CDR3 sequence is 11 residues long. The CDR3 DNA follows: TGCAGTGCTAGAATGGGAGAGACCCAGTACTTC. This gives the protein CSARMGETQYF.

The rearrangement joins TRBV7-6 to TRBJ2-7; no definite D call. The CDR3 totals 12 residues. V was shortened by 5 bases and J by 6 bases, with 11 bases between the two germline ends. CDR1 is SGHVS and CDR2 is FNYEAQ in the germline V gene. CDR3 residues: CASSAGSPEQYF. In nucleotides, the CDR3 is TGTGCCAGCAGCGCCGGAAGTCCCGAGCAGTACTTC.

Worth noting for this clonotype: A single base separates this from a much larger clone, so it may be a read error. The V call is TRBV7-9, the J call TRBJ2-5, with TRBD2 matching 9 bases. The CDR3 sequence is 14 residues long. Germline V CDR1 and CDR2: SEHNR, FQNEAQ (reference sequence). The CDR3 sequence is CSSSTSGLQETQYF. CDR3 DNA: TGTTCCAGCAGCACTAGCGGGTTGCAAGAGACCCAGTACTTC.

The chain uses TRBV11-2 and TRBJ2-3, with TRBD2 identical over 13 bases. With 5 bases clipped from V and 4 bases from J, the junction kept 21 bases outside the gene matches. The CDR3 runs to 21 residues. Germline lookup yields CDR1 SGHAT and CDR2 FQNNGV. The CDR3: CASSLRRGNSGLAGVPDTQYF. CDR3 coding DNA: TGTGCCAGCAGCCTCCGAAGGGGTAACTCAGGACTAGCGGGGGTTCCAGATACGCAGTATTTT.

The CDR3 DNA reads TGCGCCAGCAGCTTGGTGATCCGGGGGGAAGGGGAGACCCAGTACTTC. This translates into CASSLVIRGEGETQYF. The chain recombines TRBV5-1 with TRBJ2-5; 7 nucleotides align to TRBD2. Trimming at V came to 0 bases and at J to 5 bases, leaving 10 bases not matched to a gene. In germline, CDR1 is SGHRS, CDR2 YFSETQ. CDR3 length: 16 amino acids. The full variable domain, completed using reference TRBV5-1 and TRBJ2-5, is KAGVTQTPRYLIKTRGQQVTLSCSPISGHRSVSWYQQTPGQGLQFLFEYFSETQRNKGNFPGRFSGRQFSNSRSEMNVSTLELGDSALYLCASSLVIRGEGETQYFGPGTRLLVL.

This clonotype came up a few times. This CDR3 reads CAISEPGGNEKLFF. The DNA of the CDR3 is TGTGCCATCAGTGAGCCCGGGGGCAATGAAAAACTGTTTTTT. V usage is TRBV10-3 and J usage is TRBJ1-4; TRBD1 might be the D (6 bases). The CDR3 totals 14 residues. CDR1 and CDR2 (germline): ENHRY, SYGVKD. The ends were cut back, 2 bases at V and 5 bases at J, with 9 bases in the middle.

This chain links TRBV9 with TRBJ2-7; D unclear. Looked up from germline, CDR1 is SGDLS and CDR2 is YYNGEE. The ends were cut back, 0 bases at V and 1 base at J, with 8 bases in the middle. The CDR3 is 14 residues long. CDR3 residues: CASSVDLVSYEQYF. The CDR3, as DNA: TGTGCCAGCAGCGTAGATCTGGTATCCTACGAGCAGTACTTC. Full variable domain (remainder filled in from reference TRBV9 and TRBJ2-7): DSGVTQTPKHLITATGQRVTLRCSPRSGDLSVYWYQQSLDQGLQFLIQYYNGEERAKGNILERFSAQQFPDLHSELNLSSLELGDSALYFCASSVDLVSYEQYFGPGTRLTVT.

This clonotype was counted only a few times. The CDR3 protein is CAISVDRVNQPQHF. CDR3 DNA: TGTGCCATCAGTGTGGACAGGGTTAATCAGCCCCAGCATTTT. The V gene is TRBV10-3, the J gene TRBJ1-5, with 8 bases lining up with TRBD1. The germline CDR1 and CDR2 sequences are ENHRY and SYGVKD. With 4 bases clipped from V and 4 bases from J, the junction kept 3 bases outside the gene matches. CDR3 size: 14 residues.

This clonotype was observed many times. The gene calls are TRBV24-1 and TRBJ1-2, with D possibly matching TRBD1 (6 bases). V dropped 3 bases and J dropped 2 bases, with 12 bases sitting between them. This CDR3 region has 15 residues. Germline V gene sequence: CDR1 KGHDR, CDR2 SFDVKD. The CDR3 nucleotides read TGTGCCACCAGTGATGGAATAACAGGGAACTATGGCTACACCTTC. This sequence encodes CATSDGITGNYGYTF.

This clonotype showed up just a few times. The chain has TRBV7-9 and TRBJ2-7; D could derive from TRBD1 or TRBD2 (5 bases each). CDR1 SEHNR and CDR2 FQNEAQ come from the germline V gene (reference sequence). The V end lost 6 bases, the J end lost 3 bases, and 15 bases lay between the germline ends. This CDR3 comprises 14 residues. The CDR3 DNA sequence: TGTGCCAGCAGTGCGCCGGGACGGGTCTACGAGCAGTACTTC. Amino acids: CASSAPGRVYEQYF.

This clonotype was observed many times. The V call is TRBV12-3 or TRBV12-4, the J call TRBJ1-5; D ambiguous. V was clipped by 7 bases and J by 5 bases, with 12 bases between them. The CDR3 loop spans 13 amino acids. In nucleotides, the CDR3 is TGTGCCAGCACCCGTACGGGTGATCAGCCCCAGCATTTT. It is translated as CASTRTGDQPQHF.